These 14 T cell receptor beta chains share one sample of origin, sequenced in a study of cytomegalovirus exposure and HLA in healthy donors. PCR primers comprised 60 Vbeta and 13 Jbeta primers. Clones were read by immunoSEQ multiplex PCR, and TCRdb kept only the in-frame ones, dropping some. The sample includes about 190,000 clones, almost 80% of them seen just once. Sequenced: PBMCs. The receptors stem from a young woman in good health and CMV-seronegative.

The CDR3 loop reads CASSQPTGALYGYTF. CDR3 DNA: TGCGCCAGCAGCCAACCGACAGGGGCCCTCTATGGCTACACCTTC. The J gene is TRBJ1-2, the V gene TRBV4-1; 8 bases are a match to TRBD1. The junction had 6 bases not matched to a gene; V was cut back by 2 bases and J by 4 bases. CDR1 is MGHRA and CDR2 is YSYEKL in the germline V gene. The CDR3 contains 15 residues.

The V gene is TRBV28, the J gene TRBJ2-7; TRBD1 aligns across 7 bases. V shed 2 bases, J shed 4 bases, and the junction held 11 bases outside the gene matches. The germline CDR1 and CDR2 sequences are MDHEN and SYDVKM. The CDR3 is 16 residues long. This CDR3 is CASSLNPGQRSYEQYF. For the CDR3, the DNA is TGTGCCAGCAGTTTAAACCCGGGACAGAGAAGTTACGAGCAGTACTTC.

The chain employs TRBV6-5 and TRBJ1-2; TRBD1 aligns across 7 bases. The germline CDR1 and CDR2 sequences are MNHEY and SVGAGI. This CDR3 is 12 amino acids long. The trim removed 8 bases at V and 2 bases at J, leaving 2 bases unmatched. The DNA for the CDR3 is TGTGCCAGCCTGGGACAGAACTATGGCTACACCTTC. This encodes CASLGQNYGYTF.

This chain connects TRBV19 to TRBJ1-1; 7 positions agree with TRBD1. The CDR3 contains 14 residues. V dropped 3 bases and J dropped 4; count of bases not matched to a gene: 5. Germline-derived CDR1 and CDR2 are LNHDA and SQIVND (reference sequence). The CDR3 here is CASSIQQGRTEAFF. CDR3 bases: TGTGCCAGTAGTATTCAACAGGGGCGCACTGAAGCTTTCTTT.

The J gene is TRBJ2-7, the V gene TRBV7-2; a possible D gene is TRBD1 (6 bases). Looked up from germline, CDR1 is SGHTA and CDR2 is FQGNSA. V was trimmed by 5 bases and J by 3 bases, leaving 11 bases between them. The CDR3 is made up of 13 amino acids. The CDR3 reads CASSATGIYEQYF. The CDR3 coding sequence is TGTGCCAGCAGCGCCACAGGGATCTACGAGCAGTACTTC. The variable domain in full, completed from reference TRBV7-2 and TRBJ2-7, reads GAGVSQSPSNKVTEKGKDVELRCDPISGHTALYWYRQSLGQGLEFLIYFQGNSAPDKSGLPSDRFSAERTGGSVSTLTIQRTQQEDSAVYLCASSATGIYEQYFGPGTRLTVT.

V gene TRBV28 combines with J gene TRBJ1-5, with TRBD1 matching over 8 bases. V was pared by 6 bases and J by 3 bases, with 10 bases of the junction left unmatched. CDR3 length: 16 amino acids. Germline CDR1 is MDHEN and CDR2 is SYDVKM. CDR3 region: CASRASGGADNQPQHF. The CDR3 DNA reads TGTGCCAGCAGGGCCTCAGGGGGCGCCGACAATCAGCCCCAGCATTTT.

This clone occurred a few times. The chain combines TRBV28 with TRBJ2-5; TRBD2 aligns across 11 bases. This CDR3 spans 15 amino acids. V gave up 4 bases and J gave up 3 bases; unmatched junction bases: 4. CDR1 and CDR2 from the germline V gene are MDHEN and SYDVKM. CDR3 amino acids: CASSSPTSGKETQYF. In DNA form, the CDR3 reads TGTGCCAGCAGTTCACCGACTAGCGGGAAAGAGACCCAGTACTTC.

The rearrangement uses TRBV19 and TRBJ2-4, with D perhaps matching TRBD2 (6 bases). V gave up 3 bases and J gave up 0 bases, with 12 bases separating them. This CDR3 comprises 16 residues. Germline V gives CDR1 LNHDA, CDR2 SQIVND (reference sequence). The CDR3 here is CASSIRGTLAKNIQYF. The DNA of the CDR3 is TGTGCCAGTAGTATCCGGGGGACCCTAGCCAAAAACATTCAGTACTTC.

This chain uses TRBV9 with TRBJ1-5, with D perhaps matching TRBD1 (6 bases). V was trimmed by 0 bases and J by 5 bases, leaving 12 bases between them. CDR1 and CDR2 (germline): SGDLS, YYNGEE. The CDR3 covers 15 residues. CDR3 amino acids: CASSVEVPGDQPQHF. The CDR3 DNA is TGTGCCAGCAGCGTAGAGGTGCCAGGGGATCAGCCCCAGCATTTT.

V is TRBV9 and J is TRBJ2-7; 9 bases match TRBD2. The CDR3 totals 15 residues. The V segment lost 0 bases and the J segment 2 bases; nucleotides outside the gene matches: 3. Germline CDR1 is SGDLS and CDR2 is YYNGEE. In nucleotides, the CDR3 is TGTGCCAGCAGCGTAGATCCTAGCGGGACCTACGAGCAGTACTTC. As protein: CASSVDPSGTYEQYF.

The gene calls are TRBV7-9 and TRBJ2-1; no firm D call. V was pared by 0 bases and J by 1 base, with 10 bases between. Germline CDR1 and CDR2: SEHNR and FQNEAQ (reference sequence). This CDR3 has 16 amino acids. The CDR3: CASSLAVQVSYNEQFF. The CDR3 nucleotides read TGTGCCAGCAGCTTAGCGGTTCAGGTTTCCTACAATGAGCAGTTCTTC.

The chain employs TRBV11-3 and TRBJ2-1; the match to TRBD2 covers 12 bases. Trimming at V came to 5 bases and at J to 6 bases, leaving 5 bases not matched to a gene. Germline V CDR1 and CDR2: SGHNT, YENEEA. The CDR3 extends over 15 amino acids. CDR3 residues: CASSPLAGGLNEQFF. The CDR3 DNA reads TGTGCCAGCAGCCCCCTAGCGGGAGGGCTCAATGAGCAGTTCTTC.

The chain employs TRBV27 and TRBJ1-4, with D possibly matching TRBD1 (6 bases). This CDR3 comprises 15 residues. V was cut by 6 bases and J by 5 bases, with 16 bases left in between. Germline V gene data show CDR1 as MNHEY and CDR2 as SMNVEV (reference sequence). CDR3 coding DNA: TGTGCCAGCAGATCCCCCCCGGGACAAAATGAAAAACTGTTTTTT. Its translation: CASRSPPGQNEKLFF.

V is TRBV5-6 and J is TRBJ2-7; D gene unclear. V lost 5 bases and J 1 base, leaving 7 bases between the germline ends. Looked up from germline, CDR1 is SGHDT and CDR2 is YYEEEE. CDR3 length equals 12 residues. The CDR3 nucleotides are TGTGCCAGCAGTTCCGGGTCCTACGAGCAGTACTTC. As protein: CASSSGSYEQYF.